These 24 T cell receptor beta chains share one sample of origin, sequenced in a study of Graves' ophthalmopathy and Graves' hyperthyroidism. Amplification of the TCR beta CDR3 regions used RNA transcripts (as template). Amplification began with first-round RT-PCR using HTBI primers, then second-round multiplex PCR was performed. TCRdb re-called the multiplex PCR reads through MiXCR, storing one row per CDR3 protein. The table shows about 740,000 distinct CDR3 sequences, with around 40% occurring only once. The sequencing input was peripheral blood. The receptors were sampled from an adult man with Graves' ophthalmopathy.

This clonotype was seen repeatedly, ten times or more. The CDR3 nucleotides are TGCGCCAGCAGTGAGTCTAACAGTTCTGGAAACACCATATATTTT. Translated, it gives CASSESNSSGNTIYF. The V gene is TRBV10-2, the J gene TRBJ1-3; D call uncertain. V shed 0 bases and J shed 1 base, with 7 bases lying between them. CDR1 WSHSY and CDR2 SAAADI come from the germline V gene. The CDR3 is made up of 15 amino acids.

This clonotype was counted many times. This chain connects TRBV4-2 to TRBJ1-6; D perhaps matches TRBD1 (6 bases). The germline V gene encodes CDR1 LGHNA and CDR2 YNFKEQ. Trimming cost V 6 bases and J 6 bases, with 18 bases left between them. The CDR3 runs 16 residues. CDR3 in amino acids: CASRPDRAGANSPLHF. CDR3 in DNA: TGTGCCAGCAGACCAGATAGGGCAGGGGCTAATTCACCCCTCCACTTT.

As to this clonotype: The conserved final phenylalanine or tryptophan is absent from the CDR3, which likely points to a read error. The J gene is TRBJ2-7, the V gene TRBV7-9; TRBD1 agrees at 7 bases. V lost 5 bases to trimming and J lost 1 base; unmatched junction nucleotides: 14. This CDR3 contains 17 residues. Germline-derived CDR1 and CDR2 are SEHNR and FQNEAQ (reference sequence). CDR3 protein: CASSQVPDREGSYEQYC. CDR3 DNA: TGTGCCAGCAGCCAAGTCCCCGACAGGGAAGGGTCCTACGAGCAGTACTGC.

This clonotype appeared a few times. The chain is built from TRBV7-2 and TRBJ1-6; 7 bases align to TRBD1. The CDR3 is 15 amino acids. J lost 7 bases, V lost 5 bases, and 8 bases had no gene match. Germline CDR1 reads SGHTA; CDR2 reads FQGNSA. CDR3: CASSQRQGSNSPLHF. In DNA, the CDR3 is TGTGCCAGCAGCCAGAGACAGGGCAGCAATTCACCCCTCCACTTT.

This clonotype was observed a handful of times. The chain is built from TRBV7-9 and TRBJ2-2; D is ambiguous. The CDR3 contains 16 residues. Germline CDR1 SEHNR, CDR2 FQNEAQ (reference sequence). V shed 2 bases and J shed 1 base, with 11 bases lying between them. The CDR3 loop is CASSLTRQQNTGELFF. The CDR3 nucleotides are TGTGCCAGCAGCTTAACTCGGCAACAGAACACCGGGGAGCTGTTTTTT.

V usage is TRBV7-2 and J usage is TRBJ2-7; 7 bases line up with TRBD1. Germline-derived CDR1 and CDR2 are SGHTA and FQGNSA. With 5 bases clipped from V and 0 bases from J, the junction kept 13 bases outside the gene matches. The CDR3 runs 17 residues. CDR3 region: CASSEIGYRGSSYEQYF. The CDR3 region has the DNA TGTGCCAGCAGCGAGATTGGATACAGGGGCAGCTCCTACGAGCAGTACTTC.

The rearrangement links TRBV14 to TRBJ2-7; D might be TRBD1 (5 bases). The CDR3 is 17 residues long. Trimming pared 1 base from V and 1 base from J, leaving 17 bases between. Germline CDR1 is SGHDN and CDR2 is FVKESK. The CDR3 region is CASSQGGSGPWSYEQYF. The CDR3 DNA reads as TGTGCCAGCAGCCAAGGTGGTTCAGGGCCGTGGTCCTACGAGCAGTACTTC.

This clonotype showed up just a few times. The chain carries TRBV10-3 and TRBJ1-1; D gene ambiguous. The germline CDR1 and CDR2 sequences are ENHRY and SYGVKD. The V and J ends lost 10 bases and 1 base respectively, with 16 bases between them. CDR3 length: 14 residues. The CDR3: CASNGRTENTEAFF. The CDR3 DNA reads as TGTGCCAGCAACGGACGGACGGAGAACACTGAAGCTTTCTTT.

This clonotype appeared a single time. Germline and junction disagree at one end, which may indicate a read error. V is TRBV24-1 and J is TRBJ2-7, with D possibly being TRBD1 (6 bases). Per the germline V gene, CDR1 is KGHDR and CDR2 is SFDVKD. The CDR3 extends over 15 amino acids. As DNA, the CDR3 is TGTGCCAGCAGTGATGGGGCAGGGACATCCTACGAGCAGTACTTC. Translation: CASSDGAGTSYEQYF.

J is TRBJ1-3 and V is TRBV20-1; D is undetermined. Germline values: CDR1 DFQATT, CDR2 SNEGSKA (reference sequence). The CDR3 contains 14 residues. V lost 6 bases and J lost 0, with 12 bases in between. The CDR3 loop reads CSAYSGPSGNTIYF. The CDR3 bases are TGCAGTGCCTACTCCGGCCCCTCTGGAAACACCATATATTTT.

V gene TRBV19 combines with J gene TRBJ2-6; D not resolved. The CDR3 runs 17 residues. Germline V gives CDR1 LNHDA, CDR2 SQIVND (reference sequence). The V gene lost 3 bases and the J gene lost 2 bases, with 14 bases spanning the gap. CDR3: CASSMRLRAAGANVLTF. The CDR3 bases are TGTGCCAGTAGTATGAGGCTTAGGGCGGCTGGGGCCAACGTCCTGACTTTC.

This clonotype has more than one count but fewer than ten. The rearrangement uses TRBV12-3 or TRBV12-4 and TRBJ1-1; D is unresolved. CDR3 length equals 14 residues. V lost 2 bases and J lost 6, with 13 bases in between. This CDR3 reads CASSLLQLGAEAFF. Here the CDR3 DNA reads TGTGCCAGCAGTTTATTACAGCTAGGCGCTGAAGCTTTCTTT.

V and J are TRBV7-9 and TRBJ1-2; 10 bases agree with TRBD1. CDR3 size: 16 residues. Looked up from germline, CDR1 is SEHNR and CDR2 is FQNEAQ (reference sequence). The V segment lost 2 bases and the J segment 6 bases; nucleotides outside the gene matches: 9. This chain's CDR3 is CASSLTPGQGNDGYTF. The DNA of the CDR3 is TGTGCCAGCAGCTTAACCCCGGGACAGGGGAATGATGGCTACACCTTC.

The table lists this clonotype with a few counts. The chain combines TRBV4-2 with TRBJ2-2; TRBD1 matches at 7 bases. Germline loops: CDR1 LGHNA, CDR2 YNFKEQ. This CDR3 region has 14 residues. With 5 bases clipped from V and 13 bases from J, the junction kept 13 bases outside the gene matches. In nucleotides, the CDR3 is TGTGCCAGCAGCAGCCGGGACAGTCTTACTGGGCTGTTTTTT. The encoded protein is CASSSRDSLTGLFF.

The chain links TRBV11-2 to TRBJ2-5; no firm D call. Germline V gives CDR1 SGHAT, CDR2 FQNNGV. CDR3 length: 13 amino acids. Trimming took 4 bases from V and 5 from J, leaving 11 bases between them. The chain's CDR3 is CASSSVLMETQYF. The DNA for the CDR3 is TGTGCCAGCAGCTCGGTGCTTATGGAGACCCAGTACTTC.

The table lists this clonotype with many counts. The chain recombines TRBV7-9 with TRBJ2-6, with D possibly matching TRBD1 (5 bases). Trimming shortened V by 0 bases and J by 0 bases, and 15 bases separated the two germline ends. Germline CDR1 reads SEHNR; CDR2 reads FQNEAQ (reference sequence). The CDR3 extends over 19 amino acids. The CDR3 is CASSLALGRVISGANVLTF. The DNA for the CDR3 is TGTGCCAGCAGCTTAGCGCTTGGCAGGGTAATCTCTGGGGCCAACGTCCTGACTTTC.

J is TRBJ1-6 and V is TRBV4-2; a possible D gene is TRBD1 (6 bases). The CDR3 spans 17 residues. Deletions cut 0 bases from V and 6 bases from J, with 15 bases between. The V gene's germline CDR1 is LGHNA and CDR2 YNFKEQ. For the CDR3, the DNA is TGTGCCAGCAGCCAAGATCTAACCAGGGGAGGTAATTCACCCCTCCACTTT. The encoded protein is CASSQDLTRGGNSPLHF.

This clonotype was seen once. A much larger clone is a single base away; this may be a read error. This rearrangement joins TRBV10-3 to TRBJ1-3, with D possibly TRBD1 on 5 matching bases. CDR3 length equals 15 residues. The V gene lost 0 bases and the J gene lost 2 bases, with 8 bases spanning the gap. In germline, CDR1 is ENHRY, CDR2 SYGVKD. The CDR3 coding sequence is TGTGCCATCAGTGAGTCAGGAGGGGCTGGAAACACCATATATTTT. Translated, it gives CAISESGGAGNTIYF.

Details on this clonotype: The junction shows a germline mismatch at one end, possibly a read error. The chain combines TRBV24-1 with TRBJ1-5; TRBD1 aligns across 7 bases. The germline V gene encodes CDR1 KGHDR and CDR2 SFDVKD. This CDR3 contains 16 residues. This CDR3 is CASSSPAAGGRQPQHF. CDR3 nucleotides: TGTGCCAGCAGTTCCCCCGCGGCAGGGGGGAGGCAGCCCCAGCATTTT.

This clonotype has ten or more counts. This sequence joins TRBV24-1 and TRBJ2-5; D uncertain. The germline V gene encodes CDR1 KGHDR and CDR2 SFDVKD. The CDR3 has 12 residues. Trimming removed 3 bases at V and 5 bases at J, with 6 bases between. The CDR3, as DNA: TGTGCCACCAGTGATGGTCGGGAGACCCAGTACTTC. Translation gives CATSDGRETQYF.

This clonotype has a count of ten or more. The chain combines TRBV9 with TRBJ2-7; 9 bases line up with TRBD2. Germline-derived CDR1 and CDR2 are SGDLS and YYNGEE. The CDR3 covers 14 residues. J lost 7 bases, V lost 4 bases, and 9 bases had no gene match. CDR3 in amino acids: CASSPGLALGEQYF. The CDR3 DNA is TGTGCCAGCAGCCCCGGACTAGCGCTGGGGGAGCAGTACTTC.

This clonotype was picked up many times. CDR3 in amino acids: CSVERDDGVGEQYF. DNA for the CDR3: TGCAGCGTTGAACGGGACGACGGGGTCGGCGAGCAGTACTTC. This chain joins TRBV29-1 and TRBJ2-7; possibly TRBD1 or TRBD2 for D (5 bases each). Trimming took off 2 bases at V and 6 bases at J, with 17 bases between the two ends. The germline V gene has CDR1 SQVTM and CDR2 ANQGSEA. CDR3 size: 14 residues.

The chain uses TRBV7-9 and TRBJ2-3; 13 bases line up with TRBD2. The germline V gene has CDR1 SEHNR and CDR2 FQNEAQ (reference sequence). The junction had 12 bases not matched to a gene; V was cut back by 5 bases and J by 4 bases. The CDR3 runs 18 residues. The CDR3 spells CASSVLLAGGPFPDTQYF. The DNA of the CDR3 is TGTGCCAGCAGCGTCCTACTAGCGGGAGGGCCATTCCCAGATACGCAGTATTTT.

The chain has TRBV7-9 and TRBJ1-5, with a possible D match to TRBD1 (5 bases). The V end lost 5 bases, the J end lost 5 bases, and 22 bases lay between the germline ends. This CDR3 spans 17 amino acids. Germline CDR1 and CDR2: SEHNR and FQNEAQ (reference sequence). The CDR3 DNA follows: TGTGCCAGCAGCCACTACAATGACGCGGGGGGAGATCAGCCCCAGCATTTT. It is translated as CASSHYNDAGGDQPQHF.